Listed below are T cell receptor beta chains from one sample, sequenced in a study of blood T cells in healthy people across ages. TCRdb itself ran the 5' RACE reads through MiXCR, one entry per CDR3 protein. This table has roughly 500,000 distinct CDR3 sequences, 27% appearing once. The sequencing sample was made of blood. These receptors originate from a woman in her 70s in good health. Each CDR3 is given with its conserved first and last residue. A D gene is named only where the DNA matches it firmly. Size values are once, few and many counts, or a class for expanded clones, and some rows have none.

v_call,j_call,d_call,clone_size,cdr3_nt,cdr3_aa
TRBV5-1,TRBJ1-1,-,many,TGCGCCAGCAGCCGGGCAGGGATGAACACTGAAGCTTTCTTT,CASSRAGMNTEAFF
TRBV5-1,TRBJ2-7,TRBD2,few,TGCGCCAGCAGCTTGGACGGGGGGGCCTACGAGCAGTACTTC,CASSLDGGAYEQYF
TRBV5-4,TRBJ2-2,-,-,TGTGCCAGCAGCCTCGGGGGTTCCGGGGAGCTGTTTTTT,CASSLGGSGELFF
TRBV7-3,TRBJ2-1,TRBD2,few,TGTGCCAGCAGCCCCGTAGCGGGGGGGACCTACAATGAGCAGTTCTTC,CASSPVAGGTYNEQFF
TRBV20-1,TRBJ2-1,-,-,TGCAGTGCGAACTCCGCGGGACTGGCCCACAATGAGCAGTTCTTC,CSANSAGLAHNEQFF
TRBV2,TRBJ2-5,-,-,TGTGCCAGCAGTCCTAGCGCAGAGACCCAGTACTTC,CASSPSAETQYF
TRBV21-1,TRBJ2-4,-,many,TGTGCCAGCAGCAAACCTCACGGACAGGGTAGGGACATTCAGTACTTC,CASSKPHGQGRDIQYF
TRBV23-1,TRBJ2-4,-,-,TGCGCCAGGCGTGTTTGGGTAGCCAAAAACATTCAGTACTTC,CARRVWVAKNIQYF
TRBV4-2,TRBJ2-7,-,-,TGTGCCAGCAGCCAAGATGGGACTTTACTTCCCTACGAGCAGTACTTC,CASSQDGTLLPYEQYF
TRBV11-2,TRBJ2-5,-,few,TGTGCCAGCCGCATGAGCGGGGAGACCCAGTACTTC,CASRMSGETQYF
TRBV20-1,TRBJ2-3,TRBD2,few,TGCAGTGCTATAAAGACTAGCGGGGTAGATACGCAGTATTTT,CSAIKTSGVDTQYF
TRBV18,TRBJ1-1,TRBD1,-,TGTGCCAGCTCACCTACAGGGGACTCCTACACTGAAGCTTTCTTT,CASSPTGDSYTEAFF
TRBV11-2,TRBJ2-5,-,-,TGTGCCAGCAGCCCCGACTGGGAGACCCAGTACTTC,CASSPDWETQYF
TRBV10-3,TRBJ1-2,-,few,TGTGCCATCAGTGGAGACCCGGCAGCGAGTTATGGCTACACCTTC,CAISGDPAASYGYTF
TRBV6-6,TRBJ1-4,-,few,TGTGCCAGCAGTTATCCAGGCTCGGGGGCTAATGAAAAACTGTTTTTT,CASSYPGSGANEKLFF
TRBV6-2/TRBV6-3,TRBJ2-7,-,many,TGTGCCAGCAGTTACTTCGGGGTCAACGAGCAGTACTTC,CASSYFGVNEQYF
TRBV19,TRBJ2-3,TRBD1,-,TGTGCCAGTAGTATCCAGGGGGCAACAGATACGCAGTATTTT,CASSIQGATDTQYF
TRBV7-3,TRBJ1-1,TRBD1,-,TGTGCCAGCAGCTTTACCGGGACAGGTACCACTGAAGCTTTCTTT,CASSFTGTGTTEAFF
TRBV6-5,TRBJ2-2,-,-,TGTGCCACCAGGCCGCCGAACACCGGGGAGCTGTTTTTT,CATRPPNTGELFF
TRBV6-2/TRBV6-3,TRBJ1-6,-,few,TGTGCCAGCAGTTACCAGAGCTCCTATAATTCACCCCTCCACTTT,CASSYQSSYNSPLHF
TRBV7-2,TRBJ1-1,-,few,TGTGCCAGCAGCTTAGTCAACAGGGAAGCTTTCTTT,CASSLVNREAFF
TRBV6-2/TRBV6-3,TRBJ1-5,-,few,TGTGCCAGCAGTTTCTATGCGACAGGACAGCCCCAGCATTTT,CASSFYATGQPQHF
TRBV12-3/TRBV12-4,TRBJ1-4,-,few,TGTGCCAGCCGGCGATCGACGGGTGTAGGAAAACTGTTTTTT,CASRRSTGVGKLFF
TRBV7-9,TRBJ2-1,-,few,TGTGCCAGCAGCTTTATCGGGGGCCCAGGAATCCCTTACAATGAGCAGTTCTTC,CASSFIGGPGIPYNEQFF
TRBV5-1,TRBJ2-7,TRBD1,many,TGCGCCAGCAGCGGAACAGGGGGCTCCTACGAGCAGTACTTC,CASSGTGGSYEQYF
TRBV20-1,TRBJ2-3,TRBD2,few,TGCAGTGCTAGAGATCTCCAACTACTAGCGGGGTGGAGCACAGATACGCAGTATTTT,CSARDLQLLAGWSTDTQYF
TRBV4-1,TRBJ1-1,-,few,TGCGCCAGCAGCCAAGCCCGTAAATCGACTGAAGCTTTCTTT,CASSQARKSTEAFF
TRBV11-2,TRBJ2-5,TRBD1,many,TGTGCCAGCAGCTTAGATGCAGGGGGAGAGACCCAGTACTTC,CASSLDAGGETQYF
TRBV11-2,TRBJ2-1,-,-,TGTGCCAGCAGACCCTCCGGGACGGGTCTCTACAATGAGCAGTTCTTC,CASRPSGTGLYNEQFF
TRBV6-1,TRBJ1-6,-,-,TGTGCCAGCAGTGAAGGAATGACGAACCGACAAGGCGGTTCACCCCTCCACTTT,CASSEGMTNRQGGSPLHF
TRBV6-1,TRBJ1-1,-,-,TGTGCCAGCAGCTCCCGGGACGTCGCGGCTGAAGCTTTCTTT,CASSSRDVAAEAFF
TRBV29-1,TRBJ1-1,-,-,TGCAGCGTTGGGCAGATGAACACTGAAGCTTTCTTT,CSVGQMNTEAFF
TRBV20-1,TRBJ1-1,-,few,TGTCCCCGGGTTAATGGGAACACTGAAGCTTTCTTT,CPRVNGNTEAFF
TRBV18,TRBJ1-2,TRBD1,-,TGTGCCAGCTCACCAGAGACAGGGAGGTATGGCTACACCTTC,CASSPETGRYGYTF
TRBV6-6,TRBJ2-5,TRBD2,many,TGTGCCAGCAGTTACAGCGGGGGGCGAGAGACCCAGTACTTC,CASSYSGGRETQYF
TRBV5-1,TRBJ2-2,-,-,TGCGCCAGCAGAGCTGCCCAGGGAGGGGAGCTGTTTTTT,CASRAAQGGELFF
TRBV7-2,TRBJ2-7,-,-,TGTACCAGCAGCACTACAGGAGCCGAGCAGTACTTC,CTSSTTGAEQYF
TRBV20-1,TRBJ1-6,-,-,TGCAGTGCTACCCAACGGACGGGTAATTCACCCCTCCACTTT,CSATQRTGNSPLHF
TRBV7-3,TRBJ2-3,TRBD2,-,TGTGCCAGCAGCTTAACAGCCCTTTGGGGGGGGTCCACAGATACGCAGTATTTT,CASSLTALWGGSTDTQYF
TRBV12-3/TRBV12-4,TRBJ2-1,-,-,TGTGCCAGCAGTTTAGGACAGTTACCAAACAATGAGCAGTTCTTC,CASSLGQLPNNEQFF
TRBV4-3,TRBJ1-1,-,-,TGCGCCAGCAGCCAAAGTGCCGGATTTGAAGCTTTCTTT,CASSQSAGFEAFF
TRBV9,TRBJ2-4,TRBD2,few,TGTGCCAGCAGCGACCCACTCGATAGCGGGGGCCGTTTGGCCAAAAACATTCAGTACTTC,CASSDPLDSGGRLAKNIQYF
TRBV5-1,TRBJ2-6,-,-,TGCGCCAGCAGCTTGGCGGTCTCAATTTCTGGGGCCAACGTCCTGACTTTC,CASSLAVSISGANVLTF
TRBV6-1,TRBJ1-1,TRBD1,-,TGTGCCAGCAGGCCCCACACACAGGGGAAGTCTACTGAAGCTTTCTTT,CASRPHTQGKSTEAFF
TRBV7-8,TRBJ1-4,-,few,TGTGCCAGCAGCTTAAATGCTGGGGTTTGGGCTAATGAAAAACTGTTTTTT,CASSLNAGVWANEKLFF
TRBV7-9,TRBJ1-1,-,few,TGTGCCAGCAGCCGCAGCCAGAACACTGAAGCTTTCTTT,CASSRSQNTEAFF
TRBV6-6,TRBJ2-5,-,few,TGTGCCAGCAGTTCCGGGGGAGAGACCCGGTACTTC,CASSSGGETRYF
TRBV5-1,TRBJ2-5,-,few,TGCGCCAGCACCATGCAAAACGGGGCGAGAGAGACCCAGTACTTC,CASTMQNGARETQYF
TRBV3-1,TRBJ2-5,TRBD1,-,TGTGCCAGCAGCCAAGGGCTGGGACAGGGAACAAAAGAGACCCAGTACTTC,CASSQGLGQGTKETQYF
TRBV20-1,TRBJ1-5,TRBD1,-,TGCAGTGCTGATACCGGGACAGGGGATCGGTTATTGTGTCAGCCCCAGCATTTT,CSADTGTGDRLLCQPQHF
TRBV7-2,TRBJ1-6,-,few,TGTGCCAGCAGCTCTGGGGGGGGCGTCTATAATTCACCCCTCCACTTT,CASSSGGGVYNSPLHF
TRBV2,TRBJ1-3,TRBD1,-,TGTGCCAGCAAGGAGACAGGGACTGGAAACACCATATATTTT,CASKETGTGNTIYF
TRBV10-3,TRBJ2-3,-,-,TGTGCCATCAGTGCCAGTTTGGCGAAAAGCTCTAGCACAGATACGCAGTATTTT,CAISASLAKSSSTDTQYF